In its sample, the clone carrying this T cell receptor (beta chain) was seen once. Its antigen is currently unknown. V was trimmed by 0 bases and J by 5 bases, leaving 11 bases between them. The CDR3 spans 15 residues. Germline CDR1 and CDR2: SGHRS and YFSETQ. The source of the sample is a study of T cell responses to AZD1222 COVID-19 vaccine. Broader study findings: Reports indicate that nearly half of spike-specific TCRs are directed at unmutated variant regions. Increased Spike-specific TCR breadth and depth were observed after two AZD1222 doses.

The method was immunoSEQ multiplex PCR; TCRdb's version includes in-frame clones alone and lacks a portion of them. The repertoire includes 100,000 to 150,000 clones, approximately 85% of them detected once, and approximately 8% sits in the top ten. The clonotype comes from an adult in good health. This chain links TRBV5-1 with TRBJ1-4; D possibly corresponds to TRBD1 (6 bases). Source: peripheral blood, taken on day 0 of AZD1222 vaccination. The CDR3 DNA sequence: TGCGCCAGCAGCTTGGTTGGGACAAGAAATGAAAAACTGTTTTTT. Amino acid sequence: CASSLVGTRNEKLFF.